Below, 15 T cell receptor beta chains from the same sample are listed, as sequenced in a study of blood T cells in healthy people across ages. Through a sample-barcoded 5' primer and a J-beta primer mix, a second PCR was run for roughly 6 to 11 cycles. TCRdb reprocessed the 5' RACE reads via MiXCR and lists one record per CDR3 protein. This sample has approximately 1,100,000 distinct CDR3 sequences; 40% to 45% occur once, and the top ten carry approximately 20%. The source material was blood. The receptors derive from a woman between 55 and 75 years old in good health.

This clonotype was detected only a few times. The chain has TRBV7-2 and TRBJ2-7, with D tentatively TRBD2 (6 bases). This CDR3 spans 12 amino acids. Germline V lookup: CDR1 SGHTA, CDR2 FQGNSA. Trimming shortened V by 1 base and J by 9 bases, and 10 bases separated the two germline ends. CDR3 DNA sequence: TGTGCCAGCAGCTTAGGACTAGGAGGGCAGTACTTC. Translated: CASSLGLGGQYF.

The chain has TRBV3-1 and TRBJ2-4; 10 bases match TRBD2. The CDR3 contains 15 residues. Germline CDR1 and CDR2: LGHDT and YNNKEL (reference sequence). Unmatched junction bases numbered 10, after V lost 1 base and J lost 13 bases. CDR3 amino acids: CASSQAVVAGGEQYF. The CDR3, as DNA: TGTGCCAGCAGCCAAGCGGTCGTAGCGGGAGGAGAGCAGTACTTC.

The J gene is TRBJ2-1, the V gene TRBV24-1; 7 bases align to TRBD2. CDR1 KGHDR and CDR2 SFDVKD come from the germline V gene. The CDR3 loop spans 13 amino acids. V lost 9 bases to trimming and J lost 5 bases; unmatched junction nucleotides: 6. CDR3 in DNA: TGTGCCACCCAAGGGACTACCAACAATGAGCAGTTCTTC. Encoded protein: CATQGTTNNEQFF.

The CDR3 DNA reads TGTGCCAGCAGTGAAGGACAGGGTTCTACCTACGAGCAGTACTTC. Protein product: CASSEGQGSTYEQYF. The rearrangement joins TRBV2 to TRBJ2-7; TRBD1 aligns across 7 bases. The CDR3 runs to 15 residues. V shed 1 base and J 2 bases; nucleotides not matched to a gene: 5. Germline-derived CDR1 and CDR2 are SNHLY and FYNNEI. Full variable domain (outside the CDR3, taken from reference TRBV2 and TRBJ2-7): EPEVTQTPSHQVTQMGQEVILRCVPISNHLYFYWYRQILGQKVEFLVSFYNNEISEKSEIFDDQFSVERPDGSNFTLKIRSTKLEDSAMYFCASSEGQGSTYEQYFGPGTRLTVT.

The chain is built from TRBV20-1 and TRBJ2-5, with 13 bases identical to TRBD2. After removal of 6 bases from V and 5 bases from J, the junction contained 9 bases not matched to a gene. The CDR3 is 15 residues long. Germline loops: CDR1 DFQATT, CDR2 SNEGSKA (reference sequence). CDR3 loop: CSARLAGGVAETQYF. CDR3 bases: TGCAGTGCAAGACTAGCGGGGGGAGTGGCGGAGACCCAGTACTTC.

Here the CDR3 DNA reads TGTGCCAGCAGTTATGAGGGAAAAGAGACCCAGTACTTC. As protein: CASSYEGKETQYF. The chain couples TRBV3-1 to TRBJ2-5; D possibly corresponds to TRBD2 (5 bases). Trimming removed 6 bases from V and 3 bases from J, with 11 bases in between. CDR1 and CDR2 from the germline V gene are LGHDT and YNNKEL (reference sequence). The CDR3 runs 13 residues.

The chain combines TRBV27 with TRBJ2-1; tentatively, D is TRBD2 (6 bases). The J call may not be correct, given that the DNA end is closer to TRBJ2-7. The CDR3 is 17 amino acids. Germline CDR1 reads MNHEY; CDR2 reads SMNVEV (reference sequence). The CDR3 spells CASSTRWGESSYNEQYF. CDR3 DNA: TGTGCCAGCAGTACAAGGTGGGGGGAAAGCTCCTACAATGAGCAGTACTTC.

This clonotype has just a few counts. The V gene is TRBV27, the J gene TRBJ2-7, with TRBD2 matching over 8 bases. CDR3 length equals 14 residues. The ends lost 5 bases at V and 6 bases at J; junction bases unmatched: 9. Looked up from germline, CDR1 is MNHEY and CDR2 is SMNVEV (reference sequence). CDR3 in amino acids: CASSAGGPYGEQYF. CDR3 nucleotide sequence: TGTGCCAGCAGTGCGGGAGGACCCTACGGCGAGCAGTACTTC.

The V and J genes are TRBV10-3 and TRBJ2-3; 9 nucleotides agree with TRBD2. The germline CDR1 and CDR2 sequences are ENHRY and SYGVKD. V was clipped by 3 bases and J by 1 base; unmatched bases: 2. This CDR3 is built from 15 residues. The CDR3 DNA reads TGTGCCATCAGTGATAGCGGGAGTGGCACAGATACGCAGTATTTT. Protein: CAISDSGSGTDTQYF.

The chain is built from TRBV15 and TRBJ2-7, with TRBD1 identical over 9 bases. V lost 8 bases, J lost 3 bases, and 8 bases stayed unmatched. The CDR3 is made up of 14 amino acids. The germline V gene has CDR1 LNHNV and CDR2 YYDKDF (reference sequence). The CDR3 region has the DNA TGTGCCACCGCACTCGACAGGGGGGACTACGAGCAGTACTTC. Amino acid sequence: CATALDRGDYEQYF.

The chain uses TRBV27 and TRBJ2-1; 8 bases agree with TRBD1. J lost 0 bases, V lost 6 bases, and 4 bases had no gene match. Germline CDR1 MNHEY, CDR2 SMNVEV (reference sequence). This CDR3 is built from 15 residues. The CDR3 reads CASRWDRSSYNEQFF. In DNA form, the CDR3 reads TGTGCCAGCAGATGGGACAGGAGCTCCTACAATGAGCAGTTCTTC.

The J gene is TRBJ2-3, the V gene TRBV25-1; D is ambiguous. V was shortened by 1 base and J by 1 base, with 9 bases between the two germline ends. This CDR3 region has 15 residues. CDR1 is MGHDK, CDR2 SYGVNS, per germline. The CDR3 sequence is CASSEWTKGTDTQYF. Written as DNA, the CDR3 is TGTGCCAGCAGTGAATGGACGAAAGGCACAGATACGCAGTATTTT.

This clonotype has only a few counts. The chain uses TRBV27 and TRBJ2-7; D perhaps matches TRBD2 (5 bases). Looked up from germline, CDR1 is MNHEY and CDR2 is SMNVEV (reference sequence). The V end lost 3 bases, the J end lost 4 bases, and 16 bases lay between the germline ends. The CDR3 is 15 residues long. The CDR3 loop reads CASSFSGSWLYEQYF. DNA of the CDR3: TGTGCCAGCAGTTTCAGCGGCTCGTGGTTATACGAGCAGTACTTC.

The chain joins TRBV20-1 to TRBJ2-7, with 7 positions matching TRBD2. The CDR3 has 15 residues. Germline V CDR1 and CDR2: DFQATT, SNEGSKA (reference sequence). The J segment lost 3 bases and the V segment lost 3 bases, leaving 11 bases of the junction unmatched. CDR3 loop: CSARGPSGFFYEQYF. CDR3 coding DNA: TGCAGTGCTAGGGGACCTAGCGGATTCTTCTACGAGCAGTACTTC.

This chain connects TRBV20-1 to TRBJ1-4; D remains unclear. CDR3 length: 14 residues. Germline CDR1 DFQATT, CDR2 SNEGSKA (reference sequence). V was pared by 0 bases and J by 8 bases, with 13 bases between. The CDR3 sequence is CSARDLSGGEKLFF. CDR3 nucleotide sequence: TGCAGTGCTAGAGATCTGTCGGGAGGGGAAAAACTGTTTTTT.